The rows below give T cell receptor beta chains drawn from one sample of a study of identical twins. Using its own MiXCR run on the 5' RACE reads, TCRdb lists one record per CDR3 protein. The repertoire holds about 890,000 distinct CDR3 sequences, with over 9% as singletons. These data were likewise used in another study, on yellow fever vaccine responses in identical twins.

The sequenced material came from PBMCs. These TCRs come from a woman aged 18-29 years in good health. CDR3s include the opening cysteine and the closing phenylalanine or tryptophan. D genes are given only for firm matches. Part of the rows lack a size; the others show once, few, many or a class for expanded clones.

CDR3aa: CASRIGTNALTGELFF; CDR3nt: TGTGCCAGCAGGATAGGGACAAACGCTTTAACCGGGGAGCTGTTTTTT; d_gene: -; j_gene: TRBJ2-2; abundance: -; v_gene: TRBV13
CDR3aa: CSASIGTSGTYYEQYF; CDR3nt: TGCAGTGCTAGTATAGGGACTAGCGGGACCTACTACGAGCAGTACTTC; d_gene: TRBD2; j_gene: TRBJ2-7; abundance: -; v_gene: TRBV20-1
CDR3aa: CASSSTGATGELFF; CDR3nt: TGCGCCAGCAGCTCGACAGGTGCCACCGGGGAGCTGTTTTTT; d_gene: -; j_gene: TRBJ2-2; abundance: -; v_gene: TRBV5-1
CDR3aa: CASSPGTYGTGELFF; CDR3nt: TGTGCCAGCAGCCCAGGGACGTATGGCACCGGGGAGCTGTTTTTT; d_gene: -; j_gene: TRBJ2-2; abundance: few; v_gene: TRBV6-1
CDR3aa: CASSSRTSLNEQFF; CDR3nt: TGTGCCAGCAGTTCCCGGACTAGCCTCAATGAGCAGTTCTTC; d_gene: TRBD2; j_gene: TRBJ2-1; abundance: -; v_gene: TRBV12-3/TRBV12-4
CDR3aa: CATTAWVGYTF; CDR3nt: TGTGCCACCACAGCCTGGGTTGGCTACACCTTC; d_gene: -; j_gene: TRBJ1-2; abundance: -; v_gene: TRBV10-3
CDR3aa: CASSLARGLNQPQHF; CDR3nt: TGTGCCAGCAGTTTAGCGAGGGGCCTCAATCAGCCCCAGCATTTT; d_gene: -; j_gene: TRBJ1-5; abundance: few; v_gene: TRBV12-3/TRBV12-4
CDR3aa: CASSLVGRTPNTGELFF; CDR3nt: TGTGCCAGCAGCTTAGTTGGACGGACTCCGAACACCGGGGAGCTGTTTTTT; d_gene: -; j_gene: TRBJ2-2; abundance: few; v_gene: TRBV7-9
CDR3aa: CASSQTPFSGSSYNEQFF; CDR3nt: TGTGCCAGCAGCCAAACTCCCTTTAGCGGGAGTTCCTACAATGAGCAGTTCTTC; d_gene: TRBD2; j_gene: TRBJ2-1; abundance: few; v_gene: TRBV3-1
CDR3aa: CASSLARVSGPFDEQFF; CDR3nt: TGTGCCAGCAGTTTAGCGCGTGTGTCAGGACCTTTCGATGAGCAGTTCTTC; d_gene: -; j_gene: TRBJ2-1; abundance: -; v_gene: TRBV12-3/TRBV12-4
CDR3aa: CASSFPTNYGYTF; CDR3nt: TGTGCCAGCAGTTTTCCGACCAACTATGGCTACACCTTC; d_gene: -; j_gene: TRBJ1-2; abundance: many; v_gene: TRBV12-3/TRBV12-4
CDR3aa: CSAPKLAVSSYNEQFF; CDR3nt: TGCAGTGCCCCGAAGCTAGCTGTGAGCTCCTACAATGAGCAGTTCTTC; d_gene: -; j_gene: TRBJ2-1; abundance: -; v_gene: TRBV20-1
CDR3aa: CASSLGSSTEAFF; CDR3nt: TGTGCCAGCAGTTTGGGCTCGAGCACTGAAGCTTTCTTT; d_gene: -; j_gene: TRBJ1-1; abundance: many; v_gene: TRBV28
CDR3aa: CASSLLETSGGRAQFF; CDR3nt: TGCGCCAGCAGCCTATTGGAAACTAGCGGGGGGCGGGCGCAGTTCTTC; d_gene: TRBD2; j_gene: TRBJ2-1; abundance: few; v_gene: TRBV5-1
CDR3aa: CATSRGLAGLFEQYF; CDR3nt: TGTGCCACCAGCAGGGGACTAGCGGGATTGTTCGAGCAGTACTTC; d_gene: TRBD2; j_gene: TRBJ2-7; abundance: -; v_gene: TRBV15
CDR3aa: CASSLVVTNQPQHF; CDR3nt: TGTGCCAGCAGCTTAGTAGTCACCAATCAGCCCCAGCATTTT; d_gene: -; j_gene: TRBJ1-5; abundance: once; v_gene: TRBV7-2
CDR3aa: CASSRLGTTNTGELFF; CDR3nt: TGTGCCAGCAGCCGTCTCGGGACAACGAACACCGGGGAGCTGTTTTTT; d_gene: -; j_gene: TRBJ2-2; abundance: -; v_gene: TRBV12-3/TRBV12-4
CDR3aa: CASSLGLAEDTQYF; CDR3nt: TGTGCCAGCAGTTTAGGACTAGCGGAAGATACGCAGTATTTT; d_gene: TRBD2; j_gene: TRBJ2-3; abundance: -; v_gene: TRBV27
CDR3aa: CASSLDRGVNEQFF; CDR3nt: TGTGCCAGCAGCTTAGACAGGGGGGTCAATGAGCAGTTCTTC; d_gene: TRBD1; j_gene: TRBJ2-1; abundance: few; v_gene: TRBV7-9
CDR3aa: CSATVDRMVLLRTEAFF; CDR3nt: TGCAGTGCTACCGTCGACCGAATGGTTCTGTTGCGCACTGAAGCTTTCTTT; d_gene: -; j_gene: TRBJ1-1; abundance: -; v_gene: TRBV20-1
CDR3aa: CASSFVGLETQYF; CDR3nt: TGTGCCAGCAGTTTCGTGGGCTTAGAGACCCAGTACTTC; d_gene: -; j_gene: TRBJ2-5; abundance: many; v_gene: TRBV12-3/TRBV12-4
CDR3aa: CASSPGGEGHNEQFF; CDR3nt: TGTGCCAGCAGCCCCGGAGGGGAGGGCCACAATGAGCAGTTCTTC; d_gene: TRBD2; j_gene: TRBJ2-1; abundance: -; v_gene: TRBV7-3
CDR3aa: CASSLGGGFITEAFF; CDR3nt: TGTGCCAGCAGCTTAGGCGGGGGTTTTATCACTGAAGCTTTCTTT; d_gene: -; j_gene: TRBJ1-1; abundance: -; v_gene: TRBV7-9
CDR3aa: CASDAGLNTDTQYF; CDR3nt: TGTGCCAGCGACGCCGGCCTCAACACAGATACGCAGTATTTT; d_gene: -; j_gene: TRBJ2-3; abundance: -; v_gene: TRBV12-3/TRBV12-4
CDR3aa: CASSNSGKGQYF; CDR3nt: TGTGCCAGCAGCAATAGCGGGAAAGGGCAGTACTTC; d_gene: TRBD2; j_gene: TRBJ2-7; abundance: -; v_gene: TRBV12-3/TRBV12-4
CDR3aa: CASSPGDIVGETQYF; CDR3nt: TGCGCCAGCAGCCCGGGGGATATCGTTGGGGAGACCCAGTACTTC; d_gene: -; j_gene: TRBJ2-5; abundance: few; v_gene: TRBV5-1
CDR3aa: CASSGERSSYNEQFF; CDR3nt: TGTGCCAGCAGTGGAGAACGGAGCTCCTACAATGAGCAGTTCTTC; d_gene: -; j_gene: TRBJ2-1; abundance: many; v_gene: TRBV6-4
CDR3aa: CASSASQGYGYTF; CDR3nt: TGTGCCAGCAGCGCATCGCAGGGTTATGGCTACACCTTC; d_gene: -; j_gene: TRBJ1-2; abundance: few; v_gene: TRBV7-9
CDR3aa: CATATGAYNEQFF; CDR3nt: TGCGCCACCGCGACAGGGGCCTACAATGAGCAGTTCTTC; d_gene: TRBD1; j_gene: TRBJ2-1; abundance: -; v_gene: TRBV4-1
CDR3aa: CASGGTGNTGELFF; CDR3nt: TGTGCCAGCGGAGGGACAGGGAACACCGGGGAGCTGTTTTTT; d_gene: TRBD1; j_gene: TRBJ2-2; abundance: -; v_gene: TRBV6-1
CDR3aa: CASSFSTGAQFF; CDR3nt: TGCGCCAGCAGTTTCTCTACAGGGGCCCAGTTCTTC; d_gene: TRBD1; j_gene: TRBJ2-1; abundance: -; v_gene: TRBV10-1
CDR3aa: CASSLTDRRGQGGRGANVLTF; CDR3nt: TGTGCCAGCAGCTTAACCGACAGACGCGGACAGGGGGGTCGTGGGGCCAACGTCCTGACTTTC; d_gene: TRBD1; j_gene: TRBJ2-6; abundance: -; v_gene: TRBV7-3
CDR3aa: CSARARDRGQYNEQFF; CDR3nt: TGCAGTGCTAGAGCCAGGGACAGGGGGCAGTACAATGAGCAGTTCTTC; d_gene: TRBD1; j_gene: TRBJ2-1; abundance: few; v_gene: TRBV20-1
CDR3aa: CSATGGSGGAYEQFF; CDR3nt: TGCAGTGCTACCGGTGGTAGCGGGGGGGCTTATGAGCAGTTCTTC; d_gene: TRBD2; j_gene: TRBJ2-1; abundance: -; v_gene: TRBV20-1
CDR3aa: CASSPRVGMGTVELFF; CDR3nt: TGCGCCAGCAGCCCGCGAGTGGGGATGGGCACCGTGGAGCTGTTTTTT; d_gene: -; j_gene: TRBJ2-2; abundance: once; v_gene: TRBV5-1
CDR3aa: CASSLDRRASIPKNIQYF; CDR3nt: TGTGCCAGCAGCTTAGATAGGAGGGCGTCTATTCCCAAAAACATTCAGTACTTC; d_gene: -; j_gene: TRBJ2-4; abundance: few; v_gene: TRBV11-3
CDR3aa: CASSLSSSVGEQFF; CDR3nt: TGTGCCAGCAGCTTAAGCTCTTCCGTCGGTGAGCAGTTCTTC; d_gene: -; j_gene: TRBJ2-1; abundance: few; v_gene: TRBV7-9